This T cell receptor beta chain was documented in a study of T cells in Graves' hyperthyroidism and ophthalmopathy. Overall study: At the time of initial diagnosis and before any treatment, peripheral blood was collected.

The TCR beta CDR3 regions underwent amplification using RNA transcripts as the source. A first-round RT-PCR of the TCR CDR3 used the HTBI primer set. One entry per CDR3 protein results from TCRdb running MiXCR on the multiplex PCR reads. Of over 500,000 distinct CDR3 sequences in the sample, roughly 16% are singletons; the top ten hold approximately 30%. This clonotype was observed at least ten times. The antigen is not known. PBMCs were sourced from 9 to 10 ml fresh peripheral blood. The study's findings and limits: Blood samples included most of the expanded thyroid clonotypes exceeding 0.001. Separation of ophthalmopathy from stable hyperthyroidism was achieved by a 13 V-J model.

The V and J ends lost 6 bases and 7 bases, in that order; junction bases with no gene match: 10. The CDR3 totals 14 residues. Germline CDR1 and CDR2: SEHNR and FQNEAQ (reference sequence). This TCR was recovered from a woman in her thirties with Graves' ophthalmopathy. Specimen: blood. The chain couples TRBV7-9 to TRBJ2-7; TRBD1 aligns across 9 bases. CDR3 nucleotides: TGTGCCAGCAGTCAGGAATCCGGGACAGGGGAGCAGTACTTC. Its protein is CASSQESGTGEQYF.